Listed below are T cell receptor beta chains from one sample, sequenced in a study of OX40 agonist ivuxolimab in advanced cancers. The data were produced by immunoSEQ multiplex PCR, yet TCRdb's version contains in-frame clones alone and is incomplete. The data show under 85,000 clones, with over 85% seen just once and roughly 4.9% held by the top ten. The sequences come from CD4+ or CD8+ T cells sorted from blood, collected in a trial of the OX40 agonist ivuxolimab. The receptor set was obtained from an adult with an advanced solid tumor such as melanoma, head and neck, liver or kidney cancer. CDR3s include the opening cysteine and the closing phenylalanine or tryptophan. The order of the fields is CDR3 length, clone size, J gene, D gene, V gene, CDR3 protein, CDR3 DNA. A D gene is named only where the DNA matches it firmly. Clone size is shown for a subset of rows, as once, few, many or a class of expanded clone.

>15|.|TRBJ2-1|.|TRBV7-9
CASSLALVRRDEQFF
TGTGCCAGCAGCTTAGCTCTAGTCAGGAGGGATGAGCAGTTCTTC
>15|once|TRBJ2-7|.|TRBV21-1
CASSDPTRLSYEQYF
TGTGCCAGCAGCGACCCGACACGTCTTTCCTACGAGCAGTACTTC
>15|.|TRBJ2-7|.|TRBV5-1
CASSQPGLPGAEQYF
TGCGCCAGCAGCCAGCCGGGACTGCCGGGGGCCGAGCAGTACTTC
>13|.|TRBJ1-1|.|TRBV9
CASSVGWGTEAFF
TGTGCCAGCAGCGTGGGCTGGGGCACTGAAGCTTTCTTT
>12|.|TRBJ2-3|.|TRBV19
CASSIVDGTQYF
TGTGCCAGTAGTATAGTTGACGGTACGCAGTATTTT
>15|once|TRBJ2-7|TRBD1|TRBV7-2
CASSLVSGQGYEQYF
TGTGCCAGCAGCTTAGTTTCCGGACAGGGCTACGAGCAGTACTTC
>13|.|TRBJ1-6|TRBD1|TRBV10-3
CATRTGDNSPLHF
TGTGCCACTCGGACAGGGGATAATTCACCCCTCCACTTT
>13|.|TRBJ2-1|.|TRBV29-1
CSAEGSSYNEQFF
TGCAGCGCCGAGGGCAGCTCCTACAATGAGCAGTTCTTC
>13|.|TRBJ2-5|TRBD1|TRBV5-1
CASNHRGGETQYF
TGCGCCAGCAATCACAGGGGCGGAGAGACCCAGTACTTC
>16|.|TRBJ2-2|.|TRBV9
CASSVGLLRGTGELFF
TGTGCCAGCAGCGTAGGGCTCCTACGGGGGACCGGGGAGCTGTTTTTT
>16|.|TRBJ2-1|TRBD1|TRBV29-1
CSVESRDSSSYNEQFF
TGCAGCGTTGAAAGCCGGGACAGTAGCTCCTACAATGAGCAGTTCTTC
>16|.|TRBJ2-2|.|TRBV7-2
CASRPGPIANTGELFF
TGTGCCAGCAGACCGGGACCGATAGCGAACACCGGGGAGCTGTTTTTT
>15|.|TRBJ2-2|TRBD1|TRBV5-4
CASSYQTGRTGELFF
TGTGCCAGCAGCTACCAGACAGGGCGGACCGGGGAGCTGTTTTTT
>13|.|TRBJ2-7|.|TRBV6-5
CASSQGQVYEQYF
TGTGCCAGCAGCCAAGGACAAGTCTACGAGCAGTACTTC
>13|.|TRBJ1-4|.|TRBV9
CASSTATGEKLFF
TGTGCCAGCAGCACCGCGACAGGTGAAAAACTGTTTTTT
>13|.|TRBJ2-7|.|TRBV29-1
CSVRRDGTYEQYF
TGCAGCGTGCGGAGGGACGGTACCTACGAGCAGTACTTC
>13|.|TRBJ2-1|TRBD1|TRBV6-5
CASSGTGGNEQFF
TGTGCCAGCAGTGGGACAGGGGGAAATGAGCAGTTCTTC
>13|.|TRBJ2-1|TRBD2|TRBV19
CASRPRGGNEQFF
TGTGCCAGTAGACCCCGGGGGGGTAATGAGCAGTTCTTC
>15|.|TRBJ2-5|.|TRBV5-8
CASSLGASYQETQYF
TGTGCCAGCAGCTTGGGGGCCAGCTACCAAGAGACCCAGTACTTC
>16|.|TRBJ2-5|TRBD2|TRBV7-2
CASSPGLAGWQETQYF
TGTGCCAGCAGCCCTGGACTAGCGGGATGGCAAGAGACCCAGTACTTC
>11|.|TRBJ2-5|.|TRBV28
CASRGLETQYF
TGTGCCAGCAGGGGGCTGGAGACCCAGTACTTC
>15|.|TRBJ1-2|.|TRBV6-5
CASSYSEISGYGYTF
TGTGCCAGCAGTTACTCGGAGATTTCAGGCTATGGCTACACCTTC
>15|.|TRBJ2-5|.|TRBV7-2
CASSLTAVRTETQYF
TGTGCCAGCAGCTTAACAGCGGTCCGGACGGAGACCCAGTACTTC
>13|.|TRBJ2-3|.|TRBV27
CASSWQGTDTQYF
TGTGCCAGCAGCTGGCAGGGCACAGATACGCAGTATTTT
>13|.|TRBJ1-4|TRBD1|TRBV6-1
CASSAQGAQKLFF
TGTGCCAGCAGTGCCCAGGGGGCGCAAAAACTGTTTTTT
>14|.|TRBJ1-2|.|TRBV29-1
CSAVTGASRYGYTF
TGCAGCGCCGTGACAGGAGCGTCCCGCTATGGCTACACCTTC
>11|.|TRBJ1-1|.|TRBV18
CASSRDGGAFF
TGTGCCAGCTCCAGGGACGGAGGGGCTTTCTTT
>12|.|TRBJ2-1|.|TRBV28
CATTTTYNEQFF
TGTGCCACTACGACTACCTACAATGAGCAGTTCTTC
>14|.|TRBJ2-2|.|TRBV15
CATSLVQNTGELFF
TGTGCCACCAGCCTTGTACAAAACACCGGGGAGCTGTTTTTT
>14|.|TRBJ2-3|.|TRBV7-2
CASSLEGLGDTQYF
TGTGCCAGCAGCTTAGAAGGTTTGGGAGATACGCAGTATTTT
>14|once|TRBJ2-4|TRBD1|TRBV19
CASSIQGARNIQYF
TGTGCCAGTAGTATTCAGGGGGCAAGAAACATTCAGTACTTC
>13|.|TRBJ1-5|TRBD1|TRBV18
CASLQGINQPQHF
TGTGCCAGCCTACAGGGGATCAATCAGCCCCAGCATTTT
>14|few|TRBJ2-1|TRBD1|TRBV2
CAAKQGESYNEQFF
TGTGCCGCGAAGCAGGGGGAGAGCTACAATGAGCAGTTCTTC
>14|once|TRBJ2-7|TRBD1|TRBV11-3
CASSLVGQGYEQYF
TGTGCCAGCAGCTTAGTGGGACAGGGCTACGAGCAGTACTTC
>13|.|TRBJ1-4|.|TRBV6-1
CASSADMGEKLFF
TGTGCCAGCAGTGCGGACATGGGTGAAAAACTGTTTTTT
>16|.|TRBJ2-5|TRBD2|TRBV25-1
CASSESASGRPGTQYF
TGTGCCAGCAGTGAATCCGCTAGCGGGAGGCCGGGGACCCAGTACTTC
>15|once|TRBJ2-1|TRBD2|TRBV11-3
CASSLWGRALYEQFF
TGTGCCAGCAGCTTATGGGGGAGGGCTTTGTATGAGCAGTTCTTC
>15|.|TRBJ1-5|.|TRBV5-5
CASSLHINSNQPQHF
TGTGCCAGCAGCTTGCACATAAATAGCAATCAGCCCCAGCATTTT
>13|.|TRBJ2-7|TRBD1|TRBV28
CASTTGGGYEQYF
TGTGCCAGCACTACAGGGGGCGGTTACGAGCAGTACTTC
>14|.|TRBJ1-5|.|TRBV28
CASSLGGSNQPQHF
TGTGCCAGCAGTTTAGGAGGCAGCAATCAGCCCCAGCATTTT
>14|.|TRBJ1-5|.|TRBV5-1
CASSLGQGGQPQHF
TGCGCCAGCAGCTTAGGGCAGGGTGGTCAGCCCCAGCATTTT
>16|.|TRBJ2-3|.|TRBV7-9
CASSFFRASSTDTQYF
TGTGCCAGCAGCTTCTTTCGGGCCTCTAGCACAGATACGCAGTATTTT
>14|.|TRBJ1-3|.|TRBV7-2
CASSLVGAPNTIYF
TGTGCCAGCAGCTTAGTGGGGGCGCCGAACACCATATATTTT
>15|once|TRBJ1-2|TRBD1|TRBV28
CASSLRTGTSYGYTF
TGTGCCAGCAGCCTTAGGACAGGAACGTCCTATGGCTACACCTTC
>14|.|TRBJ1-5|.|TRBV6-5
CASKRDGSNQPQHF
TGTGCCAGCAAAAGGGACGGTAGCAATCAGCCCCAGCATTTT
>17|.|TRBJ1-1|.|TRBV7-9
CASSPTRGFVSGTEAFF
TGTGCCAGCAGCCCAACACGGGGGTTCGTAAGTGGCACTGAAGCTTTCTTT
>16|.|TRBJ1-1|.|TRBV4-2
CASSPDPDRLNTEAFF
TGTGCCAGCAGCCCGGATCCGGACAGATTGAACACTGAAGCTTTCTTT
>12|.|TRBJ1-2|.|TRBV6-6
CASSTLDRGYTF
TGTGCCAGCAGCACCCTTGACAGGGGCTACACCTTC
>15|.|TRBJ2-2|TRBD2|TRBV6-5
CASSRTSGITGELFF
TGTGCCAGCAGTAGAACTAGCGGGATCACCGGGGAGCTGTTTTTT
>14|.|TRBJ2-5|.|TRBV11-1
CASSLGRAGETQYF
TGTGCCAGCAGCTTAGGCAGGGCAGGAGAGACCCAGTACTTC